This paragraph reports one TCR beta chain. The sample belongs to a study of blood T cell repertoires in COVID-19. Study information: PBMCs, B-cell-depleted T cells, or T cells provided the cDNA or gDNA that made up the material.

In terms of age and location, participants ranged from roughly 18 to 100 years and lived in fewer than 30 US areas. The protocol was immunoSEQ multiplex PCR, while the TCRdb copy is restricted to in-frame clones and leaves out a portion. The sample lists 300,000 to 400,000 clones, 80% to 90% seen once, with roughly 4.2% in the top ten. Germline CDR1 is SGHDN and CDR2 is FVKESK. There are 17 residues in the CDR3. Trimming at V came to 4 bases and at J to 1 base, leaving 10 bases not matched to a gene. What was sequenced was PBMCs or T cells enriched from blood (not recorded which). The gene calls are TRBV14 and TRBJ2-7; the match to TRBD1 covers 10 bases. The sequence came from a woman in her thirties or forties with acute COVID-19. The CDR3 protein is CASSPSGQGIFSYEQYF. DNA for the CDR3: TGTGCCAGCAGCCCCTCGGGACAGGGGATCTTTTCCTACGAGCAGTACTTC.